This T cell receptor (beta chain) was obtained from a study of early T cells in non-severe SARS-CoV-2 infection. Study-level background: Alpha and beta chains were unpaired, from unsorted whole-blood bulk RNA. Whole-study results and caveats: The matching step, a VDJdb search, favored anti-spike CD8 responses and missed private and CD4 specificities.

CDR3 length: 16 amino acids. The germline CDR1 and CDR2 sequences are SGHVS and FQNEAQ. The germline V and J ends were trimmed by 5 bases and 1 base, with 17 bases remaining between them. Unique molecular identifiers were affixed to single, distinct cDNA molecules. TCRdb used MiXCR to reprocess the 5' RACE reads, holding one entry per CDR3 protein. Here the sample spans about 83,000 distinct CDR3 sequences, about 10% being singletons. This clonotype has a count of ten or more. Antigen unknown. The V and J genes are TRBV7-8 and TRBJ2-5, with D possibly TRBD1 on 6 matching bases. Here the sequenced sample was whole blood, taken at baseline. This TCR came from an adult who was a healthcare worker with PCR-confirmed SARS-CoV-2 infection or an uninfected control (not recorded which). In DNA, the CDR3 is TGTGCCAGCAGCCCCACCGCAGGACAGATCCAAGAGACCCAGTACTTC. This codes for CASSPTAGQIQETQYF. The complete variable domain, with remaining parts taken from reference TRBV7-8 and TRBJ2-5, reads GAGVSQSPRYKVAKRGQDVALRCDPISGHVSLFWYQQALGQGPEFLTYFQNEAQLDKSGLPSDRFFAERPEGSVSTLKIQRTQQEDSAVYLCASSPTAGQIQETQYFGPGTRLLVL.